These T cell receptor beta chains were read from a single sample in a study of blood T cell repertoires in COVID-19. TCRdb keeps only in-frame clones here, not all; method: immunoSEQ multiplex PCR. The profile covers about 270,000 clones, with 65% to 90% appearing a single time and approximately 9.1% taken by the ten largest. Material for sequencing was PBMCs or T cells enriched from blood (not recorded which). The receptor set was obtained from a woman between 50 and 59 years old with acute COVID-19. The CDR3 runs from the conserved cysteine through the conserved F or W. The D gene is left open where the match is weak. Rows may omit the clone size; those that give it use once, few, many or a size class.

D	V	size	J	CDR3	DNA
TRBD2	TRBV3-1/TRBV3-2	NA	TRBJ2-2	CASSQGQLAGGYTGELFF	TGTGCCAGCAGCCAAGGCCAACTAGCGGGGGGTTACACCGGGGAGCTGTTTTTT
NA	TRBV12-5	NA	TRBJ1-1	CASGLTQGNTEAFF	TGTGCTAGTGGTTTGACACAGGGGAACACTGAAGCTTTCTTT
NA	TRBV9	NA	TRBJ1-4	CASSPQGAEKLFF	TGTGCCAGCAGCCCCCAAGGGGCTGAAAAACTGTTTTTT
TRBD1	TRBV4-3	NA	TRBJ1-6	CASSQASTGGNSPLHF	TGCGCCAGCAGCCAAGCTAGCACAGGGGGGAATTCACCCCTCCACTTT
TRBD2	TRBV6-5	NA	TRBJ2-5	CASSYTSGVETQYF	TGTGCCAGCAGTTACACCAGCGGGGTTGAGACCCAGTACTTC
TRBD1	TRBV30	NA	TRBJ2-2	CAWIPLTGVTGELFF	TGTGCCTGGATACCCCTGACAGGGGTCACCGGGGAGCTGTTTTTT
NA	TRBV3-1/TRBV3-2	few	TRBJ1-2	CASSQGTAQIYGYTF	TGTGCCAGCAGCCAAGGGACAGCGCAGATCTATGGCTACACCTTC
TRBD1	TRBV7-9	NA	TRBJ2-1	CASSSTGQGEQFF	TGTGCCAGCAGTTCAACCGGACAGGGTGAGCAGTTCTTC
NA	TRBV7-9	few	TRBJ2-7	CASSLGVSEGLFYEQYF	TGTGCCAGCAGCTTAGGGGTTAGCGAGGGCCTCTTTTACGAGCAGTACTTC
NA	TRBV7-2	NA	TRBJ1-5	CASSLNRVGSNQPQHF	TGTGCCAGCAGCTTAAACCGAGTCGGGAGCAATCAGCCCCAGCATTTT
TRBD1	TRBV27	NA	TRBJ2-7	CASSPRQGAVRSEQYF	TGTGCCAGCAGTCCCCGACAGGGGGCTGTTCGTTCCGAGCAGTACTTC
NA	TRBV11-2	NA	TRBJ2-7	CASSYRMGYEQYF	TGTGCCAGCAGCTACAGAATGGGCTACGAGCAGTACTTC
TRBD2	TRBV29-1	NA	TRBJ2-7	CSVEDPGGHEQYF	TGCAGCGTTGAAGACCCGGGGGGACACGAGCAGTACTTC
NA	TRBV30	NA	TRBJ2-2	CAWKWSLTGELFF	TGTGCCTGGAAGTGGAGCCTCACCGGGGAGCTGTTTTTT